The 27 T cell receptor beta chains in this list originate from one sample, sequenced in a study. TCRdb processed the 5' RACE reads anew with MiXCR; each CDR3 protein has one entry. There are some 32,000 distinct CDR3 sequences in the sample; 25% to 30% occur only once, and about 2% lies in the top ten. Treg sorting used a CD4+CD25+CD127-/low gate. The specimen was tumor-infiltrating Tregs sorted from the breast tumor. The source of these receptors is a female donor with breast cancer.

This clonotype showed up just a few times. Since a much larger clone is just one base distant, this may be a read error. The V and J genes are TRBV4-1 and TRBJ2-1; 10 bases line up with TRBD2. Germline V gene data show CDR1 as MGHRA and CDR2 as YSYEKL. The V gene end was trimmed by 1 base and the J gene end by 12 bases; junction bases not matched to a gene: 12. The CDR3 spans 16 residues. The CDR3 loop reads CASSQVRAGGIHGQFF. DNA of the CDR3: TGCGCCAGCAGCCAAGTGCGAGCGGGAGGGATCCATGGGCAGTTCTTC.

This clonotype occurred many times. This chain links TRBV20-1 with TRBJ2-1; maybe TRBD1 (5 bases). With 0 bases removed from V and 3 bases from J, the gap between germline ends came to 12 bases. The germline CDR1 and CDR2 sequences are DFQATT and SNEGSKA (reference sequence). The CDR3 length is 15 residues. DNA for the CDR3: TGCAGTGCTAGAGATTGGGGCAGCCGCTACAATGAGCAGTTCTTC. This encodes CSARDWGSRYNEQFF.

A remark on this clonotype: Possible read error: a much larger clone is one base away. This chain uses TRBV7-3 with TRBJ1-1, with no clear D. With 6 bases removed from V and 3 bases from J, the gap between germline ends came to 11 bases. This CDR3 region has 13 residues. Germline CDR1 reads SGHTA; CDR2 reads FQGTGA. CDR3 sequence: CASRTSMDTEAFF. The DNA of the CDR3 is TGTGCCAGCAGGACCAGTATGGACACTGAAGCTTTCTTT.

This clonotype has at least ten counts. This chain links TRBV12-3 or TRBV12-4 with TRBJ2-7, with a weak D call TRBD1 (6 bases). CDR3 size: 13 residues. Trimming took 6 bases from V and 2 from J, leaving 11 bases between them. In DNA, the CDR3 is TGTGCCAGCAGCTTTACAGGGACCTACGAGCAGTACTTC. It specifies CASSFTGTYEQYF.

Of note for this clonotype: This CDR3 fails to terminate in the conserved phenylalanine or tryptophan, so it likely reflects a read error. This CDR3 is CASTLTGINSPLHL. The CDR3 DNA follows: TGTGCCAGCACTCTGACAGGGATCAATTCACCCCTCCACCTT. This chain links TRBV2 with TRBJ1-6; 7 bases align to TRBD1. Germline CDR1 reads SNHLY; CDR2 reads FYNNEI. The CDR3 totals 14 residues. The junction had 7 bases not matched to a gene; V was cut back by 7 bases and J by 7 bases.

In its sample, this clonotype was seen many times. This chain joins TRBV15 and TRBJ2-1; D gene unclear. Germline CDR1 and CDR2: LNHNV and YYDKDF (reference sequence). This CDR3 has 14 amino acids. V dropped 1 base and J dropped 10 bases, with 14 bases sitting between them. CDR3 residues: CATSRGEELFEQFF. CDR3 nucleotide sequence: TGTGCCACCAGCAGAGGCGAGGAGTTATTCGAGCAGTTCTTC.

This clonotype came up many times. This chain links TRBV7-3 with TRBJ2-1, with D uncertain. The V gene's germline CDR1 is SGHTA and CDR2 FQGTGA. V was pared by 0 bases and J by 4 bases, with 10 bases between. The CDR3 is 15 residues long. The CDR3 DNA is TGTGCCAGCAGCTTAACGGGCTCGCTTTACAATGAGCAGTTCTTC. Translation gives CASSLTGSLYNEQFF. The full variable domain, rest sourced from reference TRBV7-3 and TRBJ2-1, is GAGVSQTPSNKVTEKGKYVELRCDPISGHTALYWYRQSLGQGPEFLIYFQGTGAADDSGLPNDRFFAVRPEGSVSTLKIQRTERGDSAVYLCASSLTGSLYNEQFFGPGTRLTVL.

This clonotype was observed many times. This chain uses TRBV4-1 with TRBJ1-5, with 8 nucleotides matching TRBD1. The CDR3 length is 15 residues. Per germline, CDR1 MGHRA and CDR2 YSYEKL. V shed 1 base, J shed 7 bases, and the junction held 6 bases outside the gene matches. The CDR3 region is CASSQVWQGAQPQHF. CDR3 DNA: TGCGCCAGCAGCCAAGTGTGGCAGGGGGCGCAGCCCCAGCATTTT.

Comment on this clonotype: With a much larger clone just one base away, this may be a read error. V is TRBV11-3 and J is TRBJ2-1; 7 bases match TRBD2. Germline lookup yields CDR1 SGHNT and CDR2 YENEEA. The CDR3 consists of 17 residues. The CDR3 coding sequence is TGTGCCAACAGCTTAAAAGGCGGGGGAGACCCAGGGTATGAGCAGTTCTTC. It yields the protein CANSLKGGGDPGYEQFF.

By frequency in the sample, this clonotype is medium-sized. V and J are TRBV7-3 and TRBJ2-7; 11 positions agree with TRBD2. V was pared by 2 bases and J by 3 bases, with 3 bases of the junction left unmatched. The CDR3 is 15 amino acids. Germline values: CDR1 SGHTA, CDR2 FQGTGA. CDR3 amino acids: CASSLGTSGIYEQYF. The CDR3, as DNA: TGTGCCAGCAGCTTAGGGACTAGCGGAATCTACGAGCAGTACTTC.

In regard to this clonotype: The junction departs from the called germline gene at one end, perhaps through a read error. V usage is TRBV6-5 and J usage is TRBJ1-5, with 9 nucleotides matching TRBD1. Germline V gives CDR1 MNHEY, CDR2 SVGAGI. The CDR3 is made up of 16 amino acids. CDR3 in amino acids: CASSYVTGGANQPQRF. DNA of the CDR3: TGTGCCAGCAGTTACGTAACAGGGGGCGCGAATCAGCCCCAGCGTTTT.

This chain uses TRBV7-3 with TRBJ2-1; 8 bases align to TRBD2. Germline loops: CDR1 SGHTA, CDR2 FQGTGA. CDR3 length equals 14 residues. Germline trimming cut 5 bases from V and 7 bases from J; bases unmatched to any gene: 7. The CDR3 coding sequence is TGTGCCAGCAGCCGTATAGGGACTAGAAATGAGCAGTTCTTC. Its protein is CASSRIGTRNEQFF.

This clonotype was observed many times. The chain is built from TRBV20-1 and TRBJ2-7; 7 nucleotides agree with TRBD1. The germline V gene encodes CDR1 DFQATT and CDR2 SNEGSKA (reference sequence). There are 13 residues in the CDR3. The trim removed 3 bases at V and 5 bases at J, leaving 7 bases unmatched. CDR3 nucleotides: TGCAGTGCTAGCGGACAGGCTCACGACGAGCAGTACTTC. It encodes CSASGQAHDEQYF.

This clonotype appeared many times. The V gene is TRBV11-2, the J gene TRBJ2-7; 11 positions match TRBD1. Losses at the gene ends were 5 bases for V and 2 bases for J; bases not matched to a gene: 14. The CDR3 contains 18 residues. The germline CDR1 and CDR2 sequences are SGHAT and FQNNGV. CDR3 nucleotides: TGTGCCAGCAGCACAATACGGACAGGGGGCGGAATCCCCTACGAGCAGTACTTC. Its protein is CASSTIRTGGGIPYEQYF.

This clonotype came up once. V is TRBV2 and J is TRBJ2-1; 7 bases match TRBD1. Germline values: CDR1 SNHLY, CDR2 FYNNEI. Losses at the gene ends were 8 bases for V and 6 bases for J; bases not matched to a gene: 4. The CDR3 contains 12 residues. The CDR3 DNA reads as TGTGCCAGCTCCACAGGGGCCAATGAGCAGTTCTTC. Translation: CASSTGANEQFF. Full variable domain (remainder filled in from reference TRBV2 and TRBJ2-1): EPEVTQTPSHQVTQMGQEVILRCVPISNHLYFYWYRQILGQKVEFLVSFYNNEISEKSEIFDDQFSVERPDGSNFTLKIRSTKLEDSAMYFCASSTGANEQFFGPGTRLTVL.

This clonotype was recorded at least ten times. The genes are TRBV5-1 and TRBJ1-2; no reliable D call. CDR3 length: 15 amino acids. Germline-derived CDR1 and CDR2 are SGHRS and YFSETQ. Trimming stripped 4 bases from V and 2 bases from J, with 15 bases between. CDR3 coding DNA: TGCGCCAGCAGCCCCCGACCTGGGGAGAACTATGGCTACACCTTC. This codes for CASSPRPGENYGYTF. Together with reference TRBV5-1 and TRBJ1-2, the CDR3 gives the full variable domain: KAGVTQTPRYLIKTRGQQVTLSCSPISGHRSVSWYQQTPGQGLQFLFEYFSETQRNKGNFPGRFSGRQFSNSRSEMNVSTLELGDSALYLCASSPRPGENYGYTFGSGTRLTVV.

Concerning this clonotype itself: Possible read error: a much larger clone is one base away. CDR3 bases: TGTGCCAGTAGTCCTCGCGGAAGCCCTTCACCCCTCCACTTT. Protein product: CASSPRGSPSPLHF. This chain connects TRBV19 to TRBJ1-6; D remains ambiguous. Trimming cost V 5 bases and J 9 bases, with 14 bases left between them. The germline V gene encodes CDR1 LNHDA and CDR2 SQIVND (reference sequence). The CDR3 loop spans 14 amino acids.

In its sample, this clonotype was seen many times. The chain uses TRBV6-6 and TRBJ1-5; possibly TRBD1 for D (6 bases). Germline CDR1 MNHNY, CDR2 SVGAGI (reference sequence). The CDR3 has 13 residues. Trimming shortened V by 4 bases and J by 6 bases, and 10 bases separated the two germline ends. DNA of the CDR3: TGTGCCAGCAGTTGGACAGCCAGTCAGCCCCAGCATTTT. Translating gives CASSWTASQPQHF.

The chain employs TRBV2 and TRBJ2-1; 13 bases match TRBD2. Near its end, the DNA agrees better with TRBJ2-7, so the J call may be wrong. Germline lookup yields CDR1 SNHLY and CDR2 FYNNEI. CDR3 size: 15 residues. The CDR3 loop is CASRPGLAGYNEQYF. The CDR3, as DNA: TGTGCCAGCCGGCCGGGACTAGCGGGGTACAATGAGCAGTACTTC.

In the case of this clonotype: A much larger clone differs from this one at a single base, so this may be a read error. This chain links TRBV29-1 with TRBJ2-1, with 11 bases matching TRBD2. In germline, CDR1 is SQVTM, CDR2 ANQGSEA. The CDR3 spans 13 residues. CDR3 sequence (DNA): TGCAGCGTTGGGGGACTAGCGGTCGGGGAGCAGTTGTTC. Translated: CSVGGLAVGEQLF.

The chain is built from TRBV6-2 or TRBV6-3 and TRBJ2-1, with 11 bases identical to TRBD2. The CDR3 covers 13 residues. The germline V gene encodes CDR1 MNHEY and CDR2 SVGEGT. The CDR3 DNA is TGTGCTGCATCTAGCGGGAGGATGAATGAGCAGTTCTTC. This sequence encodes CAASSGRMNEQFF.

This clonotype has at least ten counts. The V gene is TRBV9, the J gene TRBJ2-1; no firm D call. V lost 1 base and J 7 bases, leaving 9 bases between the germline ends. The CDR3 is 13 residues long. CDR1 is SGDLS, CDR2 YYNGEE, per germline. As DNA, the CDR3 is TGTGCCAGCAGCGTAAGCTATCCTAATGAGCAGTTCTTC. It codes for CASSVSYPNEQFF.

Relative to its sample, this clonotype is medium-sized. The chain joins TRBV7-9 to TRBJ2-5, with TRBD2 matching over 7 bases. Looked up from germline, CDR1 is SEHNR and CDR2 is FQNEAQ (reference sequence). The CDR3 loop spans 15 amino acids. V trimming: 2 bases; J trimming: 3 bases; junction bases outside the gene matches: 6. DNA for the CDR3: TGTGCCAGCAGCTTATGGGTAGCGGGTGAAGAGACCCAGTACTTC. Translation gives CASSLWVAGEETQYF.

Comment on this clonotype: Possible read error: a much larger clone is one base away. The V gene is TRBV6-1, the J gene TRBJ1-1; 7 nucleotides line up with TRBD1. The CDR3 is made up of 16 amino acids. Germline assignment: CDR1 MNHNS and CDR2 SASEGT. The CDR3 is CASSYRAGQRNTEALF. CDR3 nucleotides: TGTGCCAGCAGTTACCGGGCGGGACAGAGGAACACTGAAGCTCTCTTT.

In this sample, this clonotype turned up many times. This rearrangement joins TRBV6-6 to TRBJ2-7; 8 bases agree with TRBD2. J lost 2 bases, V lost 5 bases, and 8 bases had no gene match. The CDR3 spans 15 residues. The germline CDR1 and CDR2 sequences are MNHNY and SVGAGI (reference sequence). The CDR3: CASSPTSGLTYEQYF. CDR3 in DNA: TGTGCCAGCAGTCCTACTAGCGGACTAACCTACGAGCAGTACTTC.

This clonotype was seen a few times. J is TRBJ2-1 and V is TRBV6-6; D assignment may be TRBD1 or TRBD2 (7 bases each). Trimming cost V 6 bases and J 6 bases, with 15 bases left between them. The CDR3 runs 14 residues. Per the germline V gene, CDR1 is MNHNY and CDR2 is SVGAGI (reference sequence). The CDR3 DNA reads TGTGCCAGCAGCGAAAGCGGGACAGTCAATGAGCAGTTCTTC. Its translation is CASSESGTVNEQFF.

In its sample, this clonotype was seen once. The V and J genes are TRBV4-1 and TRBJ2-1; no reliable D call. V lost 4 bases to trimming and J lost 0 bases, with 19 bases between them. This CDR3 is 18 amino acids long. Germline values: CDR1 MGHRA, CDR2 YSYEKL. The CDR3 is CASSPLVTWNSSYNEQFF. The CDR3 nucleotides are TGCGCCAGCAGCCCGCTAGTGACCTGGAATAGCTCCTACAATGAGCAGTTCTTC.